This T cell receptor beta chain is from a study of cytomegalovirus exposure and HLA in healthy donors. PCR used 60 Vbeta primers and 13 Jbeta primers. Repertoires were generated with immunoSEQ multiplex PCR, while TCRdb's copy carries only in-frame clones and drops some. This sample has 140,000 or so clones, with 76% found just once. This clone was counted only a few times. V trimming: 5 bases; J trimming: 4 bases; junction bases outside the gene matches: 2. This CDR3 spans 14 amino acids. Germline CDR1 SGHVS, CDR2 FNYEAQ. This receptor was obtained from a woman in her thirties or forties in good health and CMV-seronegative. Sequenced: PBMCs. The V gene is TRBV7-6, the J gene TRBJ1-4; 9 positions agree with TRBD1. CDR3 sequence: CASSRGQGNEKLFF. The CDR3 DNA reads as TGTGCCAGCAGCCGGGGACAGGGTAATGAAAAACTGTTTTTT.